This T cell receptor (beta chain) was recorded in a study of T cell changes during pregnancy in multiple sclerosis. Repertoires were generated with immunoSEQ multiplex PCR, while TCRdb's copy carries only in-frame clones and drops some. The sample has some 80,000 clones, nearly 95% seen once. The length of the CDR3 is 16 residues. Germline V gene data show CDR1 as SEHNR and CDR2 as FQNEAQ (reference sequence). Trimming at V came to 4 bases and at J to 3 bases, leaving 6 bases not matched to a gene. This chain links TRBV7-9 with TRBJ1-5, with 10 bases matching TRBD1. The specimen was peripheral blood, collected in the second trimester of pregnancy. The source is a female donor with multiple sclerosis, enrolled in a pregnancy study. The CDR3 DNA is TGTGCCAGCAGCTCCAATAGACAGGGGGCCAATCAGCCCCAGCATTTT. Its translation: CASSSNRQGANQPQHF.